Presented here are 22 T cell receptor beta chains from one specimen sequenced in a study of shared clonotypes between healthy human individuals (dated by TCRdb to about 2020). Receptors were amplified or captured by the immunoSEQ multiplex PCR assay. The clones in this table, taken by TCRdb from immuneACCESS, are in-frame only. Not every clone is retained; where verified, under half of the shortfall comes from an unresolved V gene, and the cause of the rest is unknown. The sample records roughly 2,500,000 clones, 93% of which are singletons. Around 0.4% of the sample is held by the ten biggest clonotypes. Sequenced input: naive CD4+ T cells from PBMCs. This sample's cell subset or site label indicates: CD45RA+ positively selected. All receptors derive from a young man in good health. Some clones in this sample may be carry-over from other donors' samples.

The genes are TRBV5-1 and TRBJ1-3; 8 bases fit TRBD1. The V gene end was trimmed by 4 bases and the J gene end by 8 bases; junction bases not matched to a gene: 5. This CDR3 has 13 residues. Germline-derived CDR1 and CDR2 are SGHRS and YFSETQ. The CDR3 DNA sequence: TGCGCCAGCAGCACGACAGGGGTGGACACCATATATTTT. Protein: CASSTTGVDTIYF.

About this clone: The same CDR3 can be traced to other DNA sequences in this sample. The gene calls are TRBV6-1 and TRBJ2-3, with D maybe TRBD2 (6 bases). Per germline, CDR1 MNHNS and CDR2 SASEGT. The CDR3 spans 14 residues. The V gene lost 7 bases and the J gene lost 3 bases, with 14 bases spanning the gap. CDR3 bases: TGTGCCAGCAAAGTCGGGGGTTCTACAGATACGCAGTATTTT. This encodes CASKVGGSTDTQYF.

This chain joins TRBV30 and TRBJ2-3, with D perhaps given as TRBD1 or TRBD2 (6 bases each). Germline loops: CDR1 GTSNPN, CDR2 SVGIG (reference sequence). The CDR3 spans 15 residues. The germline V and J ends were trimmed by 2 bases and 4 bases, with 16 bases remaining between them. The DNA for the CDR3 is TGTGCCTGGAGTCCCAGCGGAGGGGGGCCAGATACGCAGTATTTT. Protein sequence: CAWSPSGGGPDTQYF.

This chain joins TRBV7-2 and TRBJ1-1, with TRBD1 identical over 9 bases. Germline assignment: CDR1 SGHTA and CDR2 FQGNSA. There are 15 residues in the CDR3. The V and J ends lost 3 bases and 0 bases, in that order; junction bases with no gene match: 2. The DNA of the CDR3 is TGTGCCAGCAGCTTGTGGGACAGGGTGAACACTGAAGCTTTCTTT. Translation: CASSLWDRVNTEAFF. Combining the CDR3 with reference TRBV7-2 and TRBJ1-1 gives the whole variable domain GAGVSQSPSNKVTEKGKDVELRCDPISGHTALYWYRQSLGQGLEFLIYFQGNSAPDKSGLPSDRFSAERTGGSVSTLTIQRTQQEDSAVYLCASSLWDRVNTEAFFGQGTRLTVV.

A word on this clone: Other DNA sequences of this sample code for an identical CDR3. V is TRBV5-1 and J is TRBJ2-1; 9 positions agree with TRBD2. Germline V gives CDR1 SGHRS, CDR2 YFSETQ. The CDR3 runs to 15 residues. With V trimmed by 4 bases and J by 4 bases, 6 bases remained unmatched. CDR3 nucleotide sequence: TGCGCCAGCAGCGCTTTAGCGGGAGATTACAATGAGCAGTTCTTC. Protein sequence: CASSALAGDYNEQFF. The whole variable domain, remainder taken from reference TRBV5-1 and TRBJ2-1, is KAGVTQTPRYLIKTRGQQVTLSCSPISGHRSVSWYQQTPGQGLQFLFEYFSETQRNKGNFPGRFSGRQFSNSRSEMNVSTLELGDSALYLCASSALAGDYNEQFFGPGTRLTVL.

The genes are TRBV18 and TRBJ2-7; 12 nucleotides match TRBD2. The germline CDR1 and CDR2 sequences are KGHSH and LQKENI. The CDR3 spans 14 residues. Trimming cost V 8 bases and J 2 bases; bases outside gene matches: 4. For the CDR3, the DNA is TGTGCCAGCGCCTGGACTAGCGGGACCTACGAGCAGTACTTC. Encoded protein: CASAWTSGTYEQYF.

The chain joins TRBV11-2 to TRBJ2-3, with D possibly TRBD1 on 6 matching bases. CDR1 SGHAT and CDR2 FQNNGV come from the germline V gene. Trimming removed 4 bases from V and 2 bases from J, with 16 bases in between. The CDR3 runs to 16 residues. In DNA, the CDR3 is TGTGCCAGCAGCTCAAAATACAGGGTATCCACAGATACGCAGTATTTT. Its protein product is CASSSKYRVSTDTQYF. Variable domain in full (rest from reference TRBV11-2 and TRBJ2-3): EAGVAQSPRYKIIEKRQSVAFWCNPISGHATLYWYQQILGQGPKLLIQFQNNGVVDDSQLPKDRFSAERLKGVDSTLKIQPAKLEDSAVYLCASSSKYRVSTDTQYFGPGTRLTVL.

The CDR3 coding sequence is TGCGCCAGCACTGGCTCAACGAACAATGAGCAGTTCTTC. Translated, it gives CASTGSTNNEQFF. The chain employs TRBV10-2 and TRBJ2-1; no definite D call. The CDR3 is 13 amino acids. V lost 7 bases to trimming and J lost 5 bases, with 12 bases between them. CDR1 and CDR2 from the germline V gene are WSHSY and SAAADI.

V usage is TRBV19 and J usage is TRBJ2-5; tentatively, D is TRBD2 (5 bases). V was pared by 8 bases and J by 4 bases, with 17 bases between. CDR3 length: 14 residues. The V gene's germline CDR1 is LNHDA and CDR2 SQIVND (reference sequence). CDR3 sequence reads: CASASSGRTETQYF. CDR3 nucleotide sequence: TGTGCCAGTGCTAGTTCGGGAAGAACAGAGACCCAGTACTTC.

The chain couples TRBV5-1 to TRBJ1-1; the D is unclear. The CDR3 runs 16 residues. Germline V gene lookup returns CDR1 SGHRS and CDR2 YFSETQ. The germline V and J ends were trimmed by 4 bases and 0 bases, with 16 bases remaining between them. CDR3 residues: CASSTHAREMNTEAFF. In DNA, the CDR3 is TGCGCCAGCAGCACCCATGCGCGGGAGATGAACACTGAAGCTTTCTTT.

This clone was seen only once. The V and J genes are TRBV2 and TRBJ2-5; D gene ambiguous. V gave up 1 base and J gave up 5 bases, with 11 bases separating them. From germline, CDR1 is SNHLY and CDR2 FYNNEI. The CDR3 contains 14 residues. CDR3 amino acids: CASSEGFVRETQYF. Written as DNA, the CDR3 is TGTGCCAGCAGTGAAGGATTTGTCCGGGAGACCCAGTACTTC.

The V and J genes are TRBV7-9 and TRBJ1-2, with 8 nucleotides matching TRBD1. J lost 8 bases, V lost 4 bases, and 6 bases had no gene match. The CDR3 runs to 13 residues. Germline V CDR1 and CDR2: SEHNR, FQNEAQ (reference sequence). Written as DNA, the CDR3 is TGTGCCAGCAGCTCACAGGGGGGACAGGGCTACACCTTC. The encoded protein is CASSSQGGQGYTF.

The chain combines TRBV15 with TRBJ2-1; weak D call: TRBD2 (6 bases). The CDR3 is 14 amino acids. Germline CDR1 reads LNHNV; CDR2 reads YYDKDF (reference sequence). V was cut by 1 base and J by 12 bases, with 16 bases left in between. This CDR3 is CATSRATSLGVQFF. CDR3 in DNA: TGTGCCACCAGCAGAGCCACTAGCCTGGGGGTGCAGTTCTTC.

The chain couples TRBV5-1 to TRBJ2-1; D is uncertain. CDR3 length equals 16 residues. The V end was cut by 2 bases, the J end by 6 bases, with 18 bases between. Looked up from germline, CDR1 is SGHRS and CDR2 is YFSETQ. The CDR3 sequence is CASSFSSVGSLNEQFF. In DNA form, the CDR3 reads TGCGCCAGCAGCTTTTCGTCCGTGGGATCCCTCAATGAGCAGTTCTTC.

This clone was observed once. CDR3 coding DNA: TGTGCCAGCAGACAGGGGGATAGAGACCAGCCCCAGCATTTT. Encoded protein: CASRQGDRDQPQHF. The rearrangement links TRBV2 to TRBJ1-5; 8 bases align to TRBD1. Germline V gives CDR1 SNHLY, CDR2 FYNNEI. V lost 6 bases to trimming and J lost 7 bases; unmatched junction nucleotides: 8. The CDR3 is 14 residues long.

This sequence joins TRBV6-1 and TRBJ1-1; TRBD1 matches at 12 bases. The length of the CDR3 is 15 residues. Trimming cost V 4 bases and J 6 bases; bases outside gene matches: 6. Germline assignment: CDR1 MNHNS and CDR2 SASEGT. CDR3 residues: CASSAPGQGAAEAFF. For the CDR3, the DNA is TGTGCCAGCAGTGCGCCGGGACAGGGGGCGGCTGAAGCTTTCTTT.

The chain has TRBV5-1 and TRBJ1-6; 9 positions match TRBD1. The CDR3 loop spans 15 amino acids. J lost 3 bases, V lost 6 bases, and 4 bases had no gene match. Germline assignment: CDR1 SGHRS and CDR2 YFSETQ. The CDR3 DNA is TGCGCCAGCACCCCGGGACAGGGCTATAATTCACCCCTCCACTTT. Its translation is CASTPGQGYNSPLHF. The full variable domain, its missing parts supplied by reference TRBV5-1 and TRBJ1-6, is KAGVTQTPRYLIKTRGQQVTLSCSPISGHRSVSWYQQTPGQGLQFLFEYFSETQRNKGNFPGRFSGRQFSNSRSEMNVSTLELGDSALYLCASTPGQGYNSPLHFGNGTRLTVT.

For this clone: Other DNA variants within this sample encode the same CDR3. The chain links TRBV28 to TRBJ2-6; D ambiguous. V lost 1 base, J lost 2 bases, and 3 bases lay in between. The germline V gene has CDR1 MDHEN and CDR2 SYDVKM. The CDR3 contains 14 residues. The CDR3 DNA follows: TGTGCCAGCAGTTTATTTACTGGGGCCAACGTCCTGACTTTC. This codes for CASSLFTGANVLTF.

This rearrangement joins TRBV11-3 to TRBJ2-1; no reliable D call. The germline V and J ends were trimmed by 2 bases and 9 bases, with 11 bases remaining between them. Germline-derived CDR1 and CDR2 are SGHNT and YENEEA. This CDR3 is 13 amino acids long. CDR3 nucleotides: TGTGCCAGCAGCTTAAGGATTGGTGGTGAGCAGTTCTTC. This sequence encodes CASSLRIGGEQFF.

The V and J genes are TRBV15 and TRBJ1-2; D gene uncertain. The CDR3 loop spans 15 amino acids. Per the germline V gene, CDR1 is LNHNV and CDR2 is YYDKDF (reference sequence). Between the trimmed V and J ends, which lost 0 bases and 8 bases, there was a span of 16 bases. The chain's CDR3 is CATSRDLPGSRGYTF. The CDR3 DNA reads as TGTGCCACCAGCAGAGATCTTCCGGGAAGCAGGGGCTACACCTTC. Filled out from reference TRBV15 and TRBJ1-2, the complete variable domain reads DAMVIQNPRYQVTQFGKPVTLSCSQTLNHNVMYWYQQKSSQAPKLLFHYYDKDFNNEADTPDNFQSRRPNTSFCFLDIRSPGLGDTAMYLCATSRDLPGSRGYTFGSGTRLTVV.

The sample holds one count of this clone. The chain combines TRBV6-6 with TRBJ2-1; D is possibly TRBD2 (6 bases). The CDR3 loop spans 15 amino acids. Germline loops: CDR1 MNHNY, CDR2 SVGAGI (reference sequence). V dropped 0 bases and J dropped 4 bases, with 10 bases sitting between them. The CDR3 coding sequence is TGTGCCAGCAGTTACTCCATAGCGGAGTACAATGAGCAGTTCTTC. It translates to CASSYSIAEYNEQFF.

The CDR3 loop reads CASSGGQRNTGELFF. CDR3 in DNA: TGCGCCAGCAGTGGGGGACAGAGGAACACCGGGGAGCTGTTTTTT. This chain connects TRBV5-1 to TRBJ2-2; 7 bases fit TRBD1. Germline V gene lookup returns CDR1 SGHRS and CDR2 YFSETQ. The CDR3 is 15 amino acids. Trimming removed 5 bases from V and 1 base from J; junction bases left unmatched: 5.